Below, one T cell receptor beta chain is given with its context. The antigen it binds to is not known. No much larger clone is present one base from it, and per-base qualities are unavailable. The library was built by means of the immunoSEQ multiplex PCR assay. For most patients, genomic DNA was isolated with the Qiagen DNeasy Blood and Tissue Kit and sent frozen to Adaptive Biotechnologies for TCR sequencing. For most patients, high-throughput TCR-beta CDR3 sequencing of genomic DNA was performed by Adaptive Biotechnologies. The study's own analysis went as follows. Adaptive's ImmunoSEQ software was the source of the TCR sequencing data for 18 patients, while a few other patients were processed with MiXCR and VDJtools. CD4 versus CD8 sorting errors were corrected by removing sequences found in both subsets at a frequency ratio below 5:1. CDR3 nucleotide sequences shared between donor and recipient were removed because the origin of such sequences could not be assigned. To be classed as alloreactive, a clone needed at least 2-fold expansion over unstimulated cells and a minimum CFSE-low frequency of 0.002% (template counts) or 0.001% (read counts). Clones detected in sequenced pre-transplant spleen, lymph node, or MLR CFSE-low populations of the donor or recipient were defined as mappable. Cumulative frequency of alloreactive clones was calculated as a percentage of all sequences weighted by copy number. Drawn from immuneACCESS, this table holds only the in-frame rearrangements with V and J called that TCRdb kept. Clones are partly lost; checked studies trace under half to an unresolved V gene and leave the rest unexplained. V and J calls and clone size are copied from that table; D and trimming were computed from the DNA. Present in this sample are roughly 92,000 clones, around 90% of which were seen just once. The top ten clones comprise around 0.11% of the sample.

Taken from the germline V gene, the CDR1 and CDR2 loops are ENHRY and SYGVKD. Relative to germline, V is missing 2 bases and J is missing 6 bases, with 2 bases of the junction outside any gene match. The CDR3 runs 13 residues from the cysteine to the phenylalanine. The kept DNA is CDR3 alone, 39 bases in frame from the first base. This sample was taken from a study of graft-versus-host responses after intestinal transplantation (dated by TCRdb to about 2021). Study-level background: The transplants that recipients received were multivisceral, liver-intestinal, or isolated intestinal. Every recipient was given anti-thymocyte globulin induction, followed by 2 to 3 years of maintenance tacrolimus and steroids. Bulk TCR-beta CDR3 sequencing was used to track graft-versus-host and host-versus-graft alloreactive T cell clones in the graft, circulation and bone marrow after intestinal transplantation. Alloreactive clones were identified by sequencing pre-transplant mixed lymphocyte reaction products and comparing these products with unstimulated pre-transplant donor and recipient T cells. The cohort enrolled fewer than 25 intestinal transplant recipients including one retransplant, and a few patients lacking pretransplant specimens were excluded. Donor T cell macrochimerism was defined as a peak of at least 4% donor T cells among recipient peripheral blood mononuclear cells. Instead of going to the commercial service, samples from a few later patients were sequenced in-house on an Illumina MiSeq and processed with MiXCR. Overall study outcomes, separate from this receptor: Patients with donor T cell macrochimerism had high GvH to HvG T cell clonal ratios in their allografts. GvH clones were detected in recipient bone marrow, and some of these GvH clones were observed earlier in ileal mucosa or blood, consistent with an intestinal mucosal origin. The conclusions were limited by the relatively low number and heterogeneity of the intestinal transplant patients. Early after transplant, declines in HvG clones were associated with peak levels of circulating GvH clones.

What the time point label conveys for this sample: cells obtained before transplantation from donor or recipient. CD3+CD4+ and CD3+CD8+ populations were FACS-sorted from unstimulated pre-transplant donor and recipient cells taken from spleen or lymph nodes. In this chain, TRBV10-3 is recombined with TRBJ1-2, with 8 bases matching TRBD1. The receptor comes from a human donor who received an intestinal transplant. The sequencing here drew on unstimulated CD4+ T cells sorted from spleen or lymph node cells, taken before intestinal transplant. CDR3 region: CAISERTGHGYTF. In nucleotides, the sequence is TGTGCCATCAGTGAGCGGACAGGGCATGGCTACACCTTC.